The sequence of this T cell receptor (beta chain) was determined in a study of T-cell memory formation after mild COVID-19. 5'RACE primed at constant segments yielded TCR alpha and TCR beta cDNA libraries bearing sample barcodes and UMIs. TCRdb analysed the 5' RACE reads with MiXCR anew, one entry per CDR3 protein. The table lists 580,000 or so distinct CDR3 sequences, 17% of them singletons. Study results and limitations: For contracting clones, CD4+ ones sat mainly in CM and EM, CD8+ in EMRA.

From germline, CDR1 is SGHVS and CDR2 FNYEAQ. V was cut by 1 base and J by 6 bases, with 12 bases left in between. This CDR3 spans 14 amino acids. In regard to this clonotype: Its antigen is undetermined.

Sequencing was carried out using PBMCs or a T cell subset sorted from them (not recorded which). The sequence was collected from an adult woman who had mild COVID-19 (a few samples of this study predate the infection). Cell type and time point are not known. J is TRBJ1-1 and V is TRBV7-6, with a tentative D call TRBD1 (5 bases). Here the CDR3 DNA reads TGTGCCAGCAGCTTAGTGGGGGGTCAGGCTGAAGCTTTCTTT. This translates into CASSLVGGQAEAFF. Looking up the rest from reference TRBV7-6 and TRBJ1-1 gives the full variable domain: GAGVSQSPRYKVTKRGQDVALRCDPISGHVSLYWYRQALGQGPEFLTYFNYEAQQDKSGLPNDRFSAERPEGSISTLTIQRTEQRDSAMYRCASSLVGGQAEAFFGQGTRLTVV.